The next 20 T cell receptor beta chains were all read from a single sample in a study of blood T cell repertoires in COVID-19 (dated by TCRdb to about 2020). The method behind the library was the immunoSEQ multiplex PCR assay. The table comes from immuneACCESS by way of TCRdb, which keeps in-frame sequences with V and J called. Part of the clones is missing from these tables; in studies checked, under half for an unresolved V gene and the rest for unknown reasons. In this sample the table shows roughly 80,000 clones, approximately 83% of which occur a single time. Clones ranked in the top ten supply around 9.7% of the sample. The source material was peripheral blood. Receptor source: a human donor in a cohort sampled during active COVID-19.

This chain links TRBV5-4 with TRBJ2-5; D is perhaps TRBD1 (5 bases). The germline V and J ends were trimmed by 4 bases and 3 bases, with 13 bases remaining between them. CDR1 and CDR2 from the germline V gene are SGHNT and YYREEE (reference sequence). The CDR3 runs 14 residues. DNA for the CDR3: TGTGCCAGCAGCGGTACAGGTACCGAAGAGACCCAGTACTTC. This codes for CASSGTGTEETQYF.

This clone came up once. The chain combines TRBV19 with TRBJ1-5, with TRBD1 matching 11 bases. Trimming removed 4 bases from V and 6 bases from J; junction bases left unmatched: 20. Germline V gene data show CDR1 as LNHDA and CDR2 as SQIVND (reference sequence). The CDR3 sequence is 20 residues long. The CDR3 DNA follows: TGTGCCAGTAGTACCTATTCCGGGACAGGGGGGACCTTCGGGTCTCAGCCCCAGCATTTT. Translating gives CASSTYSGTGGTFGSQPQHF.

This chain links TRBV2 with TRBJ2-1; 8 bases match TRBD1. Germline V gene data show CDR1 as SNHLY and CDR2 as FYNNEI. J gave up 8 bases and V 5 bases, and 2 bases lay outside the gene matches. This CDR3 is built from 12 residues. The CDR3 loop is CASSPTGDEQFF. The CDR3 DNA sequence: TGTGCCAGCAGTCCGACAGGGGATGAGCAGTTCTTC. The whole variable domain, filled in from reference TRBV2 and TRBJ2-1, reads EPEVTQTPSHQVTQMGQEVILRCVPISNHLYFYWYRQILGQKVEFLVSFYNNEISEKSEIFDDQFSVERPDGSNFTLKIRSTKLEDSAMYFCASSPTGDEQFFGPGTRLTVL.

This chain connects TRBV27 to TRBJ2-6; D is perhaps TRBD1 (6 bases). Germline V CDR1 and CDR2: MNHEY, SMNVEV (reference sequence). The CDR3 runs to 17 residues. Trimming pared 5 bases from V and 3 bases from J, leaving 17 bases between. For the CDR3, the DNA is TGTGCCAGCAGTGGGGCAGGGGCGACTATTGGGGCCAACGTCCTGACTTTC. Its translation is CASSGAGATIGANVLTF.

The rearrangement uses TRBV5-1 and TRBJ2-7, with 10 positions matching TRBD2. Germline loops: CDR1 SGHRS, CDR2 YFSETQ. The CDR3 has 14 amino acids. With V trimmed by 0 bases and J by 4 bases, 1 base remained unmatched. CDR3 in amino acids: CASSLEGLAYEQYF. The CDR3 DNA reads as TGCGCCAGCAGCTTGGAGGGACTAGCGTACGAGCAGTACTTC.

The chain links TRBV5-6 to TRBJ1-5; weak D call: TRBD1 (6 bases). V was cut by 2 bases and J by 1 base, with 13 bases left in between. CDR3 size: 16 residues. Germline V lookup: CDR1 SGHDT, CDR2 YYEEEE. CDR3 nucleotides: TGTGCCAGCAGCTTAGGGGGGGCGCGGAGCAATCAGCCCCAGCATTTT. Amino acids: CASSLGGARSNQPQHF.

The gene calls are TRBV19 and TRBJ2-7; 16 bases agree with TRBD2. The germline gives CDR1 LNHDA, CDR2 SQIVND (reference sequence). This CDR3 region has 16 residues. With V trimmed by 5 bases and J by 5 bases, 6 bases remained unmatched. The CDR3 loop is CASSSGTSGRAHEQYF. In DNA form, the CDR3 reads TGTGCCAGTAGTTCAGGGACTAGCGGGAGGGCCCACGAGCAGTACTTC.

V usage is TRBV5-1 and J usage is TRBJ2-3; TRBD2 agrees at 7 bases. V was pared by 4 bases and J by 1 base, with 6 bases of the junction left unmatched. The CDR3 spans 15 residues. Germline V CDR1 and CDR2: SGHRS, YFSETQ. Here the CDR3 reads CASSRAGEGTDTQYF. The CDR3 DNA reads as TGCGCCAGCAGCCGGGCGGGGGAGGGCACAGATACGCAGTATTTT.

The chain couples TRBV27 to TRBJ1-2; D is undetermined. The germline CDR1 and CDR2 sequences are MNHEY and SMNVEV (reference sequence). This CDR3 is 12 amino acids long. V was pared by 8 bases and J by 4 bases, with 11 bases between. The CDR3 coding sequence is TGTGCCAGCGGTAGGAGCCCCTATGGCTACACCTTC. It specifies CASGRSPYGYTF.

The chain joins TRBV7-2 to TRBJ2-2, with TRBD2 matching 7 bases. The CDR3 contains 16 residues. Germline-derived CDR1 and CDR2 are SGHTA and FQGNSA. Germline trimming cut 2 bases from V and 1 base from J; bases unmatched to any gene: 4. CDR3 coding DNA: TGTGCCAGCAGCTTACGACGCGGGGGGAACACCGGGGAGCTGTTTTTT. Protein product: CASSLRRGGNTGELFF.

The chain is built from TRBV7-9 and TRBJ1-5; no clear D. This CDR3 comprises 13 residues. V lost 7 bases and J lost 3, with 10 bases in between. Germline V gives CDR1 SEHNR, CDR2 FQNEAQ (reference sequence). For the CDR3, the DNA is TGTGCCAGCAACGCCGGTACCAATCAGCCCCAGCATTTT. This sequence encodes CASNAGTNQPQHF. Drawing the rest from reference TRBV7-9 and TRBJ1-5, the complete variable domain is DTGVSQNPRHKITKRGQNVTFRCDPISEHNRLYWYRQTLGQGPEFLTYFQNEAQLEKSRLLSDRFSAERPKGSFSTLEIQRTEQGDSAMYLCASNAGTNQPQHFGDGTRLSIL.

This clone occurred a few times. This chain joins TRBV5-4 and TRBJ1-2; D remains unclear. Germline V gives CDR1 SGHNT, CDR2 YYREEE (reference sequence). This CDR3 has 12 residues. The V end was cut by 3 bases, the J end by 4 bases, with 7 bases between. The CDR3 nucleotides are TGTGCCAGCAGCTCCGCGGGCTATGGCTACACCTTC. As protein: CASSSAGYGYTF.

The V call is TRBV5-1, the J call TRBJ1-1, with 8 bases matching TRBD1. The CDR3 extends over 15 amino acids. The V and J ends lost 4 bases and 1 base, in that order; junction bases with no gene match: 6. Germline CDR1 SGHRS, CDR2 YFSETQ. The CDR3 region has the DNA TGCGCCAGCAGCGAGGGTGGGACAGGGAACACTGAAGCTTTCTTT. It yields the protein CASSEGGTGNTEAFF.

This chain connects TRBV9 to TRBJ2-5; TRBD2 aligns across 14 bases. The CDR3 is 17 residues long. The J segment lost 5 bases and the V segment lost 3 bases, leaving 9 bases of the junction unmatched. Per the germline V gene, CDR1 is SGDLS and CDR2 is YYNGEE. The DNA for the CDR3 is TGTGCCAGCAGCGCGGGACTAGCGGGGGCGGGTCTGGAGACCCAGTACTTC. As protein: CASSAGLAGAGLETQYF.

In its sample, this clone was seen a few times. The chain carries TRBV7-7 and TRBJ2-1; D unresolved. CDR3 length equals 14 residues. Trimming removed 1 base at V and 10 bases at J, with 14 bases between. CDR1 and CDR2 from the germline V gene are SSHAT and FNYEAQ (reference sequence). The CDR3 sequence is CASSLGPKMEEQFF. In DNA form, the CDR3 reads TGTGCCAGCAGCTTAGGTCCCAAGATGGAGGAGCAGTTCTTC.

The chain uses TRBV24-1 and TRBJ2-3, with D uncertain. Germline CDR1 is KGHDR and CDR2 is SFDVKD. The length of the CDR3 is 15 residues. V dropped 3 bases and J dropped 0 bases, with 9 bases sitting between them. CDR3 coding DNA: TGTGCCACCAGTGATGACTCCTCTAGCACAGATACGCAGTATTTT. Its translation is CATSDDSSSTDTQYF.

V and J are TRBV28 and TRBJ1-2; 9 bases fit TRBD1. V trimming: 7 bases; J trimming: 4 bases; junction bases outside the gene matches: 13. Germline CDR1 MDHEN, CDR2 SYDVKM. The CDR3 contains 16 residues. The CDR3 protein is CASTLSGTGRLYGYTF. CDR3 nucleotides: TGTGCCAGCACCCTTTCCGGGACAGGGCGACTCTATGGCTACACCTTC.

V and J are TRBV6-5 and TRBJ1-2; D is possibly TRBD1 (6 bases). V lost 4 bases, J lost 2 bases, and 14 bases lay in between. Germline values: CDR1 MNHEY, CDR2 SVGAGI. The CDR3 covers 15 residues. CDR3 loop: CASSFGQPGNYGYTF. CDR3 nucleotides: TGTGCCAGCAGTTTCGGACAGCCCGGCAACTATGGCTACACCTTC.

V is TRBV7-9 and J is TRBJ2-1, with 10 bases aligning to TRBD2. Per germline, CDR1 SEHNR and CDR2 FQNEAQ (reference sequence). CDR3 length: 16 residues. Losses at the gene ends were 0 bases for V and 3 bases for J; bases not matched to a gene: 2. The CDR3 spells CASSLAGTSVYNEQFF. In nucleotides, the CDR3 is TGTGCCAGCAGCTTAGCGGGGACTAGCGTCTACAATGAGCAGTTCTTC. The full variable domain, completed using reference TRBV7-9 and TRBJ2-1, is DTGVSQNPRHKITKRGQNVTFRCDPISEHNRLYWYRQTLGQGPEFLTYFQNEAQLEKSRLLSDRFSAERPKGSFSTLEIQRTEQGDSAMYLCASSLAGTSVYNEQFFGPGTRLTVL.

The V and J genes are TRBV7-8 and TRBJ1-2; tentative D call: TRBD1 (5 bases). The CDR3 has 16 amino acids. V lost 0 bases and J 8 bases, leaving 19 bases between the germline ends. In germline, CDR1 is SGHVS, CDR2 FQNEAQ. The DNA of the CDR3 is TGTGCCAGCAGCTTAGCGGGGGGATCAGTCTCTATCGGCTACACCTTC. As protein: CASSLAGGSVSIGYTF.